This T cell receptor (beta chain) comes out of a study of beta chain features in type 1 diabetes. Broader study findings: Compared to healthy donors, patients appeared to have naive, central memory and Treg TCRB repertoires that were more alike. Insertion counts at VDJ junctions were lower in type 1 diabetes patients, who also showed more deletions there. The study found moderately but significantly shorter TCRB CDR3s in all four CD4+ subsets of Type 1 diabetes patients.

Germline loops: CDR1 SGHRS, CDR2 YFSETQ. CDR3 length equals 16 residues. Trimming left V 6 bases short and J 7 bases short, with 23 bases between. On this clone: Its antigen is still unknown.

As every portion of the isolated RNA was reverse transcribed, the sequencing read expressed TCRB transcripts. Profiled with immunoSEQ multiplex PCR; TCRdb holds only in-frame clones, not every one. The table has over 650,000 clones, around 15% seen once. The V gene is TRBV5-1, the J gene TRBJ2-1; perhaps D is TRBD1 or TRBD2 (5 bases each). This receptor was obtained from a man aged 18-30 years with type 1 diabetes. Sequenced material: naive CD4+ T cells from blood. As DNA, the CDR3 is TGCGCCAGCAACAACTTGGGGCTAGCTAAGGGGAATGAGCAGTTCTTC. Amino acid sequence: CASNNLGLAKGNEQFF.